The clone carrying this T cell receptor beta chain is labeled medium-sized. What it binds is unknown. CDR3 length: 16 residues. V was cut by 0 bases and J by 0 bases, with 6 bases left in between. From germline, CDR1 is MNHEY and CDR2 SVGAGI. These data belong to a study of naive and memory T cell subsets. General study points: TCR abundance followed a power law differing between naive and memory subsets.

The beta constant-region primer was an equimolar mix of two oligonucleotides covering TRBC1 and TRBC2. Nested alpha and beta constant-region primers with the SP2 primer drove four PCR rounds on ligated cDNA. TCRdb recomputed calls from the UMI-ligation and nested PCR reads with MiXCR, one row per CDR3 protein. The sample holds approximately 27,000 distinct CDR3 sequences, around 11% seen once. This clonotype originated in a human donor in good health. The sequencing sample was made of effector memory CD4+ T cells from blood. The subset denotes: effector memory, CD45RA- CD27-. The chain carries TRBV6-5 and TRBJ2-6; the D is unclear. The CDR3 nucleotides read TGTGCCAGCAGTTACTCTCCCAGCTCTGGGGCCAACGTCCTGACTTTC. Translated, it gives CASSYSPSSGANVLTF.